This T cell receptor (beta chain) comes out of a study of blood T cell repertoires in COVID-19. Looking at the study overall: The United States, Italy and Spain were the sources of the acute and convalescent COVID-19 samples. PBMCs, B-cell-depleted T cells, or T cells were the source of the cDNA or gDNA that made up the material.

Authors' processing steps: By means of reference gene primer amplification, nucleated cell counts were estimated. The assay was immunoSEQ multiplex PCR, and TCRdb's table has in-frame clones only and misses some. D and trimming were read from the DNA, whereas the V and J calls and clone size are those reported in that table. The table records approximately 150,000 clones, more than 65% of them present only once. This TCR derives from a man aged 65 to 79 with active or convalescent COVID-19. The specimen was peripheral blood.

CDR3 region: CASKRTGTVNTGELFF. CDR3 sequence (DNA): TGTGCCAGTAAGCGGACCGGGACAGTCAACACCGGGGAGCTGTTTTTT. The chain carries TRBV19 and TRBJ2-2; 7 nucleotides agree with TRBD1. Germline CDR1 LNHDA, CDR2 SQIVND (reference sequence). V shed 7 bases, J shed 2 bases, and the junction held 10 bases outside the gene matches. The CDR3 has 16 amino acids.